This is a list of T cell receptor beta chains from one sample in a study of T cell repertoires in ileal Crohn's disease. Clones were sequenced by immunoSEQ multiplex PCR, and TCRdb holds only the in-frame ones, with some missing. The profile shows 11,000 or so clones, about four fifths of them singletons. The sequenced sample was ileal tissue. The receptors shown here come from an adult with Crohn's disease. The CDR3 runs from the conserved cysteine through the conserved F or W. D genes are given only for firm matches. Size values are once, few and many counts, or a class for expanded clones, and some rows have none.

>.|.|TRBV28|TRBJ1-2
TGTGCCAGCAGTTTACCCGGGACTAGGAATGGCTACACCTTC
CASSLPGTRNGYTF
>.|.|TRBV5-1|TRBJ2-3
TGCGCCAGCAGCTTGGGAGGGTCTGAGGATACGCAGTATTTT
CASSLGGSEDTQYF
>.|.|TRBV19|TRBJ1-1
TGTGCCAGTAGTATAGATTCCGGGGTGAACACTGAAGCTTTCTTT
CASSIDSGVNTEAFF
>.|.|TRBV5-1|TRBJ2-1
TGCGCCAGCAGCTTCACTAGTGATGAGCAGTTCTTC
CASSFTSDEQFF
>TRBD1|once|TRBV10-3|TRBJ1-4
TGTGCCATCAGTCAACAGGGGTCTAATGAAAAACTGTTTTTT
CAISQQGSNEKLFF
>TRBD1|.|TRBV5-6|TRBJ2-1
TGTGCCAGCAATCCCGGGACAGGATTCTACAATGAGCAGTTCTTC
CASNPGTGFYNEQFF
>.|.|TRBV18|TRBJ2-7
TGTGCCAGCTCTCTCGGCAACTACTACGAGCAGTACTTC
CASSLGNYYEQYF
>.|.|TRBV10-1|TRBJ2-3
TGCGCCAGCAGTGAGTTCAGGATTAGCACAGATACGCAGTATTTT
CASSEFRISTDTQYF
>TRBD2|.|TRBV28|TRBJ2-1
TGTGCCAGCTTTCAGCCCGGTAGCGGGAGGGCCAATGAGCAGTTCTTC
CASFQPGSGRANEQFF
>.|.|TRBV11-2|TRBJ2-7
TGTGCCAGCAGCCCAGGGACTCGGAACGAGCAGTACTTC
CASSPGTRNEQYF
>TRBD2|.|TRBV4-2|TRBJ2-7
TGTGCCAGCAGCCATGACCCCGGGACTAGCTCCTACGAGCAGTACTTC
CASSHDPGTSSYEQYF
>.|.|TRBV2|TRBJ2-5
TGTGCCAGCAGTGAAGGGGGGCGGGAGACCCAGTACTTC
CASSEGGRETQYF
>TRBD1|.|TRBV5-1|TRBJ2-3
TGCGCCAGCAGCCGTAACAGGGGGGATACGCAGTATTTT
CASSRNRGDTQYF
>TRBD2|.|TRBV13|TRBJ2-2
TGTGCCAGCAGCTTAGGCCGGAGGACTAGCGGCACCGGGGAGCTGTTTTTT
CASSLGRRTSGTGELFF
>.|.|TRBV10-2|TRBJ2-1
TGCGCCAGCAGTGAGGTCCTCGAGCAGTTCTTC
CASSEVLEQFF
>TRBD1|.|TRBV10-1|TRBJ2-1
TGCGCCAGCAAAGGACAGGGGCGGAATGAGCAGTTCTTC
CASKGQGRNEQFF
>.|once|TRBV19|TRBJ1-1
TGTGCCAGTAGGATATCCATTGGGCGCCAACAGGGCACTGAAGCTTTCTTT
CASRISIGRQQGTEAFF
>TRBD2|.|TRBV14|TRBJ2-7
TGTGCCAGCAGCCAAGAGATGGGACTAGCGGGTGGGTCCTACGAGCAGTACTTC
CASSQEMGLAGGSYEQYF
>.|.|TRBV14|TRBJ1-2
TGTGCCAGCAGCCAAGACAGGGGCTATGGCTACACCTTC
CASSQDRGYGYTF
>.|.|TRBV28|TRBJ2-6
TGTGCCAGCAGTTCCCTTTCTGGGGCCAACGTCCTGACTTTC
CASSSLSGANVLTF
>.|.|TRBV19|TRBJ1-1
TGTGCCAGTAGTATATACGGCAGGGCCTCGATCACTGAAGCTTTCTTT
CASSIYGRASITEAFF
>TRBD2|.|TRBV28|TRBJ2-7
TGTGCCAGCAGTTTATGGTCTAGCGGGAGAGTTGAATACGAGCAGTACTTC
CASSLWSSGRVEYEQYF
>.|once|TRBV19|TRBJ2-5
TGTGCCAGTAGCACTAAACAGGGGAGGAGGGAGACCCAGTACTTC
CASSTKQGRRETQYF
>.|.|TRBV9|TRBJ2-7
TGTGCCAGCAGCGCATCGAGTGGGGGGGCGCCTCAATTC
CASSASSGGAPQF
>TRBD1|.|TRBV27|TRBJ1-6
TGTGCCAGCAGTTTAGGGGCAGGGGGCAATTCACCCCTCCACTTT
CASSLGAGGNSPLHF
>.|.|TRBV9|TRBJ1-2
TGTGCCAGCAGCGTAGATGACAGGTGGAACTATGGCTACACCTTC
CASSVDDRWNYGYTF
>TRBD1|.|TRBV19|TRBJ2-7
TGTGCCAGTAGTAATTCCTTGGGACAGGAGTACGAGCAGTACTTC
CASSNSLGQEYEQYF
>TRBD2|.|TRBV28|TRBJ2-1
TGTGCCAGCCACGGAGGTATAGCGGGAGGCCTAAGCAATGAGCAGTTCTTC
CASHGGIAGGLSNEQFF
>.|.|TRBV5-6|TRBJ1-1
TGTGCCAGCAGCAGACAGATCGACACTGAAGCTTTCTTT
CASSRQIDTEAFF
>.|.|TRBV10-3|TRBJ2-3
TGTGCCATCAGTGACACTAAGACAGGGAGGGATACGCAGTATTTT
CAISDTKTGRDTQYF
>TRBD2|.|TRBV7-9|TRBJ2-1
TGTGCCAGCATCTGGGGAACTAGCGACCATACGGCCAACAATGAGCAGTTCTTC
CASIWGTSDHTANNEQFF
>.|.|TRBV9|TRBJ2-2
TGTGCCAGCAGCGTATTGAAGAGTTCGAGGATCGGGGAGCTGTTTTTT
CASSVLKSSRIGELFF
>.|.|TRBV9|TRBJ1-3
TGTGCCAGCAGCGTAGGAGGAGGGAGCTCTGGAAACACCATATATTTT
CASSVGGGSSGNTIYF
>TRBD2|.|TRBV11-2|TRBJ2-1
TGTGCCAGCAGCTTAGTAACTAGCGGGGGGAATGAGCAGTTCTTC
CASSLVTSGGNEQFF
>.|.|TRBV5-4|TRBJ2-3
TGTGCCAGCAGCTCTCGACAGGCTAGCACAGATACGCAGTATTTT
CASSSRQASTDTQYF
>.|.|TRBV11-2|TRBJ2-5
TGTGCCAGCAGCTTAGCGACAGGAAGGGAGACCCAGTACTTC
CASSLATGRETQYF
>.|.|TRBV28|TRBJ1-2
TGTGCCAGCAGCCGTCTCGCGGTTGGCTACACCTTC
CASSRLAVGYTF
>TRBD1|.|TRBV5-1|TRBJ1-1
TGCGCTAGCAGCCGTAGTAGGGGGCTGGACACTGAAGCTTTCTTT
CASSRSRGLDTEAFF
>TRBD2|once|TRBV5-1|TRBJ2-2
TGCGCCAGCAGCTACTATAGCGGGAGAATAACCGGGGAGCTGTTTTTT
CASSYYSGRITGELFF
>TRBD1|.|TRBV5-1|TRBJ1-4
TGCGCCAGCAGCTTGGGAGAGACAGGAGGGGGCGAAAAACTGTTTTTT
CASSLGETGGGEKLFF
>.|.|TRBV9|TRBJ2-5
TGTGCCAGCAGCTTCGGACTAGGGGGAGAGACCCAGTACTTC
CASSFGLGGETQYF
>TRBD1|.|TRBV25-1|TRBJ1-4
TGTGCCAGCAGTGCCCCAGGGGGAGGCGAAAAACTGTTTTTT
CASSAPGGGEKLFF
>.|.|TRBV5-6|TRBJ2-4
TGTGCCAGCAGCATCGCCGGGGTAAACATTCAGTACTTC
CASSIAGVNIQYF
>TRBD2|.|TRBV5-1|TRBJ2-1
TGCGCCAGCAGCTTGGCGGGAGGGAAGAATGAGCAGTTCTTC
CASSLAGGKNEQFF
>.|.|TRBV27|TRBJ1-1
TGTGCCAGCAGCCCGACCAGAGGAACTGAAGCTTTCTTT
CASSPTRGTEAFF
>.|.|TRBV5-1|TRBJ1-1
TGCGCCAGCAGCTTGGCGGGACAAATGAACACTGAAGCTTTCTTT
CASSLAGQMNTEAFF
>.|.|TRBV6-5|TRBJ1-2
TGTGCCAGCAGTTACGGGGGGAACTATGGCTACACCTTC
CASSYGGNYGYTF
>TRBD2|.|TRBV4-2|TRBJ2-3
TGTGCCAGCAGCCAAGATGGTTCTAGCGGGATTGTCGCAGATACGCAGTATTTT
CASSQDGSSGIVADTQYF